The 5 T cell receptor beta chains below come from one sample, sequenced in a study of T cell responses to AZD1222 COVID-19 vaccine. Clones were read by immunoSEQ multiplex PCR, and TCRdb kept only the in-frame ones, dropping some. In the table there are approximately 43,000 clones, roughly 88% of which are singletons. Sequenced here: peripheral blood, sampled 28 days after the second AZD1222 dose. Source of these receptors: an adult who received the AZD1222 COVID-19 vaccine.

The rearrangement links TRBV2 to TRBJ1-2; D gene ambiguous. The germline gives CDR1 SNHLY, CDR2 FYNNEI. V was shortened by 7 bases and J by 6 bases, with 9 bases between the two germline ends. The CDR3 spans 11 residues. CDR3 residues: CASTAKDGYTF. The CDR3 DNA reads TGTGCCAGCACCGCGAAGGATGGCTACACCTTC.

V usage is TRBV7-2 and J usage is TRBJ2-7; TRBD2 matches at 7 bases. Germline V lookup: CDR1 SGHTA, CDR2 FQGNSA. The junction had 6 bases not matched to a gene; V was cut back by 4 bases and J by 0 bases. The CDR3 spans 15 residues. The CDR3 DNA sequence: TGTGCCAGCAGCTGGCTTCGGGACTACTCCTACGAGCAGTACTTC. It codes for CASSWLRDYSYEQYF. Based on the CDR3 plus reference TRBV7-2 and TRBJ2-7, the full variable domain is GAGVSQSPSNKVTEKGKDVELRCDPISGHTALYWYRQSLGQGLEFLIYFQGNSAPDKSGLPSDRFSAERTGGSVSTLTIQRTQQEDSAVYLCASSWLRDYSYEQYFGPGTRLTVT.

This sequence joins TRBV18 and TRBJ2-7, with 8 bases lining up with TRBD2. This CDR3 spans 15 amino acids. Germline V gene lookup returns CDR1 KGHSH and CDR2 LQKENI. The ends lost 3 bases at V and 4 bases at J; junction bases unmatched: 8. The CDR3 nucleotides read TGTGCCAGCTCACCCGAAGCGGGGGCCGTGTACGAGCAGTACTTC. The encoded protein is CASSPEAGAVYEQYF.

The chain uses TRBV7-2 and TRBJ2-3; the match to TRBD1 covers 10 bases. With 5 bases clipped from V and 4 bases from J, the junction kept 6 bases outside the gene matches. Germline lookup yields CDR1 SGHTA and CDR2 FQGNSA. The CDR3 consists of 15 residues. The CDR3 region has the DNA TGTGCCAGCAGCCCCGACAGGGGGCGCTCAGATACGCAGTATTTT. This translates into CASSPDRGRSDTQYF.

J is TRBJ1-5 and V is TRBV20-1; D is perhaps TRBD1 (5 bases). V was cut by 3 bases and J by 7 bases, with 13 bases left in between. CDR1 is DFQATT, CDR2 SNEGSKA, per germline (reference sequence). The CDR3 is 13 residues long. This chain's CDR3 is CSASFTDTQPQHF. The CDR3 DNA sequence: TGCAGTGCTAGTTTCACGGACACGCAGCCCCAGCATTTT.